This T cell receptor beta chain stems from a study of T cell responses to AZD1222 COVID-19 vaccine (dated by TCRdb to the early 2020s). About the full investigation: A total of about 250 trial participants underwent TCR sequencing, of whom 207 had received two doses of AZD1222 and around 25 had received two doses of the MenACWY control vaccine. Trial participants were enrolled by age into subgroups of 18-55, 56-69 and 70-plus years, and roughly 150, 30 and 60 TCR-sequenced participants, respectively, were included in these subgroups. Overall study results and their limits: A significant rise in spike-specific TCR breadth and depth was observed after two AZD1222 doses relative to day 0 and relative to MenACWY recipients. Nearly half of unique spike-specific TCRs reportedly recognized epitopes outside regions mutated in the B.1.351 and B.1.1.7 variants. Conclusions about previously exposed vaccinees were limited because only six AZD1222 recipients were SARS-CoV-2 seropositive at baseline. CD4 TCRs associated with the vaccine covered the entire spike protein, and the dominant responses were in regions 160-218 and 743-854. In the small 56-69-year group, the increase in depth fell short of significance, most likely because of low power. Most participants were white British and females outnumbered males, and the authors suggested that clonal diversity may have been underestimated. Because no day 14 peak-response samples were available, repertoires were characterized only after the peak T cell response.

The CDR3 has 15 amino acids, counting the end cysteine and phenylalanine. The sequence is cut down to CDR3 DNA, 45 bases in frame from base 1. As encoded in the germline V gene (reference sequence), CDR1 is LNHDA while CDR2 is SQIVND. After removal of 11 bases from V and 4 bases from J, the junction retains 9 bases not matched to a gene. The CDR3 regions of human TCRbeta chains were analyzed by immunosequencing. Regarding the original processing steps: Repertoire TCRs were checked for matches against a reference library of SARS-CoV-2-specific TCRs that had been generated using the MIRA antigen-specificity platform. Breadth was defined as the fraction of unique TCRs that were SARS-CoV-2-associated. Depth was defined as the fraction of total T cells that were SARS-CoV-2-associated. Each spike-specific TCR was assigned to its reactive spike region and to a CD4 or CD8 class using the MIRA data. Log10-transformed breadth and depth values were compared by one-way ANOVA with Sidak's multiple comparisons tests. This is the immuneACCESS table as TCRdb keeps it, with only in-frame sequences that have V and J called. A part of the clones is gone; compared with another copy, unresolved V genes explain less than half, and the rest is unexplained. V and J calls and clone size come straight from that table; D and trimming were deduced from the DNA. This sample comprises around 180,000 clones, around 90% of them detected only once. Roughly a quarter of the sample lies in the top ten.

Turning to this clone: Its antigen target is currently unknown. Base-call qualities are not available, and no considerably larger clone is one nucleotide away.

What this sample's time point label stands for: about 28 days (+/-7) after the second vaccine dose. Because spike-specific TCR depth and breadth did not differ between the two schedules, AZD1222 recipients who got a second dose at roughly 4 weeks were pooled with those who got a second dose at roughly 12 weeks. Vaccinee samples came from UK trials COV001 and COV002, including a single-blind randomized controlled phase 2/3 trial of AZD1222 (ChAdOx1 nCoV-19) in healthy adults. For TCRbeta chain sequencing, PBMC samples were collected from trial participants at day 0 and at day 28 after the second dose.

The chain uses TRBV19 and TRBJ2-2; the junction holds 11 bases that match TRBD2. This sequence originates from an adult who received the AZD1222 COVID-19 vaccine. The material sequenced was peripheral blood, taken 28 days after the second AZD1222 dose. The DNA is TGTGCCGCAAAGAGGACTAGCGGGTTCACCGGGGAGCTGTTTTTT. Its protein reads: CAAKRTSGFTGELFF.